The source of this T cell receptor (beta chain) is a study of identifying expanded T cells in peripheral blood. Findings of the study overall: Technical replicates showed around 1.2 changed clones; two weeks approximately 15; four weeks 19. Clone count variance between approximately two-week samples rose with total template count.

Libraries were prepared by immunoSEQ multiplex PCR; TCRdb keeps only in-frame clonotypes and omits some of them. The data contain about 82,000 clones, roughly 90% of them seen just once; the ten biggest clones take up roughly 7%. In the case of this clone: What it binds is not known.

No infections or other immune events were documented during collection. This receptor was identified in a person between 18 and 69 years old in good health. Material for sequencing was blood.

CDR3 sequence: CATSRGPAGQHEQYF. As DNA, the CDR3 is TGTGCCACCAGCAGAGGTCCCGCGGGACAACACGAGCAGTACTTC. The V and J genes are TRBV15 and TRBJ2-7; either TRBD1 or TRBD2 may supply D (6 bases each). The germline V and J ends were trimmed by 1 base and 5 bases, with 15 bases remaining between them. The germline CDR1 and CDR2 sequences are LNHNV and YYDKDF (reference sequence). CDR3 length equals 15 residues.